This T cell receptor (beta chain) appears in the sequencing data of a study of identifying expanded T cells in peripheral blood. The data were produced by immunoSEQ multiplex PCR, yet TCRdb's version contains in-frame clones alone and is incomplete. The table lists 65,000 to 95,000 clones, approximately 90% of them singletons, with roughly 7.3% in the top ten. The sequenced sample consisted of blood. The sequence came from a person aged 18 to 70 in good health.

As DNA, the CDR3 is TGTGCCAGCAGTTCGAGACTAGGGACCGACGAGCAGTTCTTC. Translating it yields CASSSRLGTDEQFF. This chain connects TRBV7-6 to TRBJ2-1, with D maybe TRBD2 (6 bases). V lost 6 bases and J 10 bases, leaving 19 bases between the germline ends. The V gene's germline CDR1 is SGHVS and CDR2 FNYEAQ. This CDR3 spans 14 amino acids.